This TCR beta chain was captured by sequencing in a study of type 1 regulatory T cells. For the study at large: T-allo10 is an in vitro-generated, Tr1-enriched CD4 T cell product specific for alloantigen.

This clonotype was observed once. Its cognate antigen is unknown. TCRdb re-called the reads through MiXCR, storing one row per CDR3 protein. This table holds fewer than 25,000 distinct CDR3 sequences, 40% to 55% found once. The V gene's germline CDR1 is SGHRS and CDR2 YFSETQ. The CDR3 loop spans 17 amino acids. Trimming cost V 0 bases and J 0 bases, with 15 bases left between them. Sequencing was carried out using cultured T cells, either the whole culture or a sorted T cell fraction (not recorded which). The rearrangement links TRBV5-1 to TRBJ1-1, with a possible D match to TRBD1 (5 bases). This receptor was identified in a human donor in good health. CDR3 protein: CASSLAGEGWMNTEAFF. In DNA form, the CDR3 reads TGCGCCAGCAGCTTGGCCGGGGAGGGGTGGATGAACACTGAAGCTTTCTTT.